The 24 T cell receptor beta chains reported below all come from one sample, sequenced in a study of vaccination effects on CD4 cells after COVID-19. Clones were read by immunoSEQ multiplex PCR, and TCRdb kept only the in-frame ones, dropping some. The table has around 49,000 clones, around 79% seen once. ViraFEST used viral peptide pools to expand antigen-specific CD4+ T cells before sequencing. The authors isolated CD4+ T cells after roughly 10 days of culture. It was between March and December 2020 that the person had a SARS-CoV-2 infection confirmed by PCR. For these receptors, no antigen is known. The source was CD4+ T cells from PBMCs cultured with a peptide pool, collected before COVID-19 vaccination. These receptors came from a human donor who had a prior SARS-CoV-2 infection.

The CDR3: CASSSRTGTQLETQYF. The CDR3 DNA follows: TGTGCCAGCTCATCTCGGACAGGGACGCAGCTAGAGACCCAGTACTTC. V usage is TRBV18 and J usage is TRBJ2-5; TRBD1 matches at 8 bases. Germline V gene data show CDR1 as KGHSH and CDR2 as LQKENI. Trimming removed 5 bases from V and 4 bases from J; junction bases left unmatched: 12. This CDR3 comprises 16 residues.

The chain recombines TRBV18 with TRBJ2-3; TRBD2 aligns across 8 bases. The CDR3 runs 16 residues. After removal of 2 bases from V and 2 bases from J, the junction contained 6 bases not matched to a gene. Germline values: CDR1 KGHSH, CDR2 LQKENI. DNA for the CDR3: TGTGCCAGCTCACCAACCAGACTAGCGAACACAGATACGCAGTATTTT. This codes for CASSPTRLANTDTQYF.

The gene calls are TRBV7-2 and TRBJ2-7; unclear D gene. The germline CDR1 and CDR2 sequences are SGHTA and FQGNSA. The CDR3 sequence is 16 residues long. V lost 5 bases to trimming and J lost 6 bases, with 23 bases between them. The CDR3 coding sequence is TGTGCCAGCAGCGACCAATACGGCCCTCGATTCCGCGAGCAGTACTTC. Its protein product is CASSDQYGPRFREQYF.

Only one count was recorded for this clone. The chain uses TRBV4-1 and TRBJ1-3, with 8 bases matching TRBD1. The germline V gene has CDR1 MGHRA and CDR2 YSYEKL. The CDR3 has 14 amino acids. V dropped 3 bases and J dropped 9; count of bases not matched to a gene: 7. The CDR3 protein is CASSQWTGSTTIYF. CDR3 DNA: TGCGCCAGCAGCCAGTGGACAGGGAGTACCACCATATATTTT.

This clone has just one count. This chain links TRBV27 with TRBJ2-1, with D perhaps given as TRBD1 or TRBD2 (5 bases each). Trimming removed 5 bases at V and 7 bases at J, with 15 bases between. CDR1 is MNHEY and CDR2 is SMNVEV in the germline V gene (reference sequence). The CDR3 sequence is 14 residues long. In DNA, the CDR3 is TGTGCCAGCAGTGTCAGGGAGTGGGGAAATGAGCAGTTCTTC. This codes for CASSVREWGNEQFF.

The V call is TRBV2, the J call TRBJ2-3, with D maybe TRBD2 (5 bases). Germline CDR1 and CDR2: SNHLY and FYNNEI. V was cut by 7 bases and J by 0 bases, with 14 bases left in between. CDR3 length: 15 amino acids. The CDR3 DNA is TGTGCCAGCAATACTAGGGTCGCAAGCACAGATACGCAGTATTTT. Its translation: CASNTRVASTDTQYF.

The chain recombines TRBV7-3 with TRBJ2-5; tentatively, D is TRBD2 (7 bases). This CDR3 region has 13 residues. The V end was cut by 8 bases, the J end by 1 base, with 11 bases between. CDR1 SGHTA and CDR2 FQGTGA come from the germline V gene. The CDR3 DNA reads TGTGCCAGCGGGCGGGGGCCCCAAGAGACCCAGTACTTC. It translates to CASGRGPQETQYF.

This sequence joins TRBV18 and TRBJ2-5; the match to TRBD1 covers 9 bases. Trimming cost V 6 bases and J 2 bases; bases outside gene matches: 4. The germline V gene encodes CDR1 KGHSH and CDR2 LQKENI. This CDR3 comprises 14 residues. CDR3 nucleotide sequence: TGTGCCAGCTCGCGACAGGGGGATCAAGAGACCCAGTACTTC. Translation gives CASSRQGDQETQYF.

The V call is TRBV7-2, the J call TRBJ1-2; D is unclear. Germline CDR1 SGHTA, CDR2 FQGNSA. V lost 3 bases and J lost 2, with 7 bases in between. CDR3 length equals 13 residues. The DNA of the CDR3 is TGTGCCAGCAGCTTGACAAGAAACTATGGCTACACCTTC. It translates to CASSLTRNYGYTF.

The V call is TRBV7-2, the J call TRBJ1-6; TRBD1 is a possible D gene (6 bases). The germline V gene has CDR1 SGHTA and CDR2 FQGNSA. The CDR3 consists of 15 residues. V was pared by 5 bases and J by 8 bases, with 16 bases between. The CDR3 DNA reads TGTGCCAGCAGCACACAGGGAGGGAGGCATTCACCCCTCCACTTT. Its protein product is CASSTQGGRHSPLHF.

The chain recombines TRBV29-1 with TRBJ2-7; a possible D gene is TRBD2 (6 bases). The germline V gene has CDR1 SQVTM and CDR2 ANQGSEA. V was cut by 7 bases and J by 0 bases, with 16 bases left in between. This CDR3 spans 14 amino acids. CDR3 amino acids: CSASGTQASYEQYF. The CDR3 DNA reads as TGCAGCGCTTCCGGGACTCAGGCCTCCTACGAGCAGTACTTC.

The chain links TRBV7-3 to TRBJ2-1; the D gene is possibly TRBD2 (5 bases). Germline-derived CDR1 and CDR2 are SGHTA and FQGTGA. Trimming took 4 bases from V and 6 from J, leaving 13 bases between them. CDR3 length equals 14 residues. The CDR3 region is CASSSSGTINEQFF. The CDR3 DNA reads TGTGCCAGCAGCTCCTCGGGAACCATCAATGAGCAGTTCTTC.

This clone came up a few times. The chain couples TRBV24-1 to TRBJ1-1; TRBD1 aligns across 7 bases. This CDR3 comprises 15 residues. V was pared by 3 bases and J by 2 bases, with 5 bases of the junction left unmatched. CDR1 and CDR2 (germline): KGHDR, SFDVKD. The CDR3 DNA sequence: TGTGCCACCAGTGATCCGAGGACAGGAAACACTGAAGCTTTCTTT. Amino acid sequence: CATSDPRTGNTEAFF.

The V gene is TRBV4-2, the J gene TRBJ2-1; 11 bases line up with TRBD2. CDR1 and CDR2 from the germline V gene are LGHNA and YNFKEQ. V lost 3 bases, J lost 8 bases, and 12 bases stayed unmatched. The CDR3 has 17 residues. The DNA of the CDR3 is TGTGCCAGCAGCCAGCGCCTGCTAGCGGGGGGAGGCGATGAGCAGTTCTTC. It codes for CASSQRLLAGGGDEQFF.

This clone was seen ten or more times. The chain has TRBV27 and TRBJ2-7; no reliable D call. V lost 3 bases, J lost 0 bases, and 6 bases lay in between. Per the germline V gene, CDR1 is MNHEY and CDR2 is SMNVEV (reference sequence). The CDR3 length is 13 residues. In DNA form, the CDR3 reads TGTGCCAGCAGTTTTTCAAACTCCTACGAGCAGTACTTC. Translating it yields CASSFSNSYEQYF.

The chain couples TRBV18 to TRBJ1-1; perhaps TRBD1 as D (6 bases). Per the germline V gene, CDR1 is KGHSH and CDR2 is LQKENI. V lost 2 bases and J lost 4, with 14 bases in between. The CDR3 is 15 residues long. The CDR3 nucleotides are TGTGCCAGCTCACCATTCGGGGGGCCGAGCACTGAAGCTTTCTTT. Protein sequence: CASSPFGGPSTEAFF.

A single count supports this clone. The V and J genes are TRBV6-5 and TRBJ1-5; D is ambiguous. V dropped 6 bases and J dropped 0 bases, with 12 bases sitting between them. Germline V CDR1 and CDR2: MNHEY, SVGAGI. The CDR3 loop spans 15 amino acids. DNA for the CDR3: TGTGCCAGCAGAGCCTCGTTCGGTAGCAATCAGCCCCAGCATTTT. This encodes CASRASFGSNQPQHF.

CDR3 DNA sequence: TGTGCCAGCAGTTTCGGAGGCGGACTAGAACTTTCCAAAAACATTCAGTACTTC. Residues: CASSFGGGLELSKNIQYF. J is TRBJ2-4 and V is TRBV28; 7 bases fit TRBD2. The CDR3 has 18 residues. Germline-derived CDR1 and CDR2 are MDHEN and SYDVKM. After removal of 3 bases from V and 2 bases from J, the junction contained 13 bases not matched to a gene.

The chain combines TRBV9 with TRBJ1-2; 7 bases agree with TRBD1. The CDR3 loop spans 12 amino acids. V was clipped by 5 bases and J by 5 bases; unmatched bases: 3. Per germline, CDR1 SGDLS and CDR2 YYNGEE. CDR3 sequence reads: CASSEGAYGYTF. Written as DNA, the CDR3 is TGTGCCAGCAGTGAGGGGGCTTATGGCTACACCTTC.

The chain couples TRBV4-3 to TRBJ2-7; the match to TRBD1 covers 11 bases. This CDR3 has 16 residues. Germline CDR1 LGHNA, CDR2 YSLEER. J gave up 2 bases and V 4 bases, and 7 bases lay outside the gene matches. The CDR3 nucleotides are TGCGCCAGCAGCCCCCTTTGGGGACAGGGGGCCTACGAGCAGTACTTC. The encoded protein is CASSPLWGQGAYEQYF.

The CDR3 spells CASSYIGETQYF. Here the CDR3 DNA reads TGCGCCAGCAGCTACATTGGAGAGACCCAGTACTTC. V usage is TRBV5-1 and J usage is TRBJ2-5; D uncertain. The CDR3 loop spans 12 amino acids. V was pared by 3 bases and J by 4 bases, with 7 bases between. Germline loops: CDR1 SGHRS, CDR2 YFSETQ.

V and J are TRBV4-3 and TRBJ2-3; D gene ambiguous. Trimming took 0 bases from V and 4 from J, leaving 8 bases between them. This CDR3 contains 14 residues. Germline loops: CDR1 LGHNA, CDR2 YSLEER. The CDR3 spells CASSQESFADTQYF. CDR3 DNA sequence: TGCGCCAGCAGCCAAGAATCATTTGCAGATACGCAGTATTTT.

This sequence joins TRBV2 and TRBJ2-3, with TRBD1 identical over 7 bases. This CDR3 has 15 residues. Per the germline V gene, CDR1 is SNHLY and CDR2 is FYNNEI. After removal of 8 bases from V and 1 base from J, the junction contained 9 bases not matched to a gene. CDR3 region: CASSLRDSGTDTQYF. Here the CDR3 DNA reads TGTGCCAGCTCGCTCCGGGACAGCGGCACAGATACGCAGTATTTT.

The chain couples TRBV5-1 to TRBJ2-7; D is undetermined. CDR1 is SGHRS, CDR2 YFSETQ, per germline. With 0 bases removed from V and 0 bases from J, the gap between germline ends came to 10 bases. The CDR3 is 15 residues long. The CDR3 sequence: CASSLGPGPSYEQYF. The CDR3 DNA reads TGCGCCAGCAGCTTGGGGCCCGGTCCCTCCTACGAGCAGTACTTC.